This TCR beta chain derives from a study of blood T cell repertoires in COVID-19. Study-level background: Sample material is recorded as cDNA or gDNA derived from T cells, B-cell-depleted T cells, or PBMCs.

Per the authors' pipeline: From reference gene primer amplification, estimates of nucleated cell counts were derived. Clones were read by immunoSEQ multiplex PCR, and TCRdb kept only the in-frame ones, dropping some. The V and J calls and clone size were taken over from that table, and D and trimming were inferred from the DNA. The table shows 35,000 to 50,000 clones, with almost 90% occurring only once. Germline V gives CDR1 SGHKS, CDR2 YYEKEE (reference sequence). CDR3 length: 16 residues. V shed 1 base and J shed 0 bases, with 11 bases lying between them. Sequences were obtained from peripheral blood. The sequence came from a man aged 50 or older with active COVID-19. J is TRBJ1-5 and V is TRBV5-5; a weak D match, TRBD1 (6 bases). Written as DNA, the CDR3 is TGTGCCAGCAGCTTGCAGGGGCCAACTAGCAATCAGCCCCAGCATTTT. This sequence encodes CASSLQGPTSNQPQHF.